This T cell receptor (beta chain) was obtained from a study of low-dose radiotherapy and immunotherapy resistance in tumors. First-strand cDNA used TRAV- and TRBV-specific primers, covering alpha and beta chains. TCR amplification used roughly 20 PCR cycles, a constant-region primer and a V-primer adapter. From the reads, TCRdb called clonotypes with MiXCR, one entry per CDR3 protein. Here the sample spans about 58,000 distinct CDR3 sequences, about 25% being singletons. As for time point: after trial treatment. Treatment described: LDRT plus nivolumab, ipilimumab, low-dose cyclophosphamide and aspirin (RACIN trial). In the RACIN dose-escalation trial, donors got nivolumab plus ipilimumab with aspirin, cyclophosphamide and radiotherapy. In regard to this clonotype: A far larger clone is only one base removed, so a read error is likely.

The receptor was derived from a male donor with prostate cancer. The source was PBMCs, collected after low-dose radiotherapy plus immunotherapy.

The CDR3 bases are TGCGCCAGCAGCGCGAGACAGGGGGTCGCCAATGAGCAGTACTTC. Translated, it gives CASSARQGVANEQYF. The chain links TRBV5-1 to TRBJ2-7; the match to TRBD1 covers 9 bases. CDR3 length: 15 amino acids. Trimming removed 4 bases from V and 7 bases from J; junction bases left unmatched: 12. Germline CDR1 SGHRS, CDR2 YFSETQ. The entire variable domain, with the rest obtained from reference TRBV5-1 and TRBJ2-7, is as follows: KAGVTQTPRYLIKTRGQQVTLSCSPISGHRSVSWYQQTPGQGLQFLFEYFSETQRNKGNFPGRFSGRQFSNSRSEMNVSTLELGDSALYLCASSARQGVANEQYFGPGTRLTVT.